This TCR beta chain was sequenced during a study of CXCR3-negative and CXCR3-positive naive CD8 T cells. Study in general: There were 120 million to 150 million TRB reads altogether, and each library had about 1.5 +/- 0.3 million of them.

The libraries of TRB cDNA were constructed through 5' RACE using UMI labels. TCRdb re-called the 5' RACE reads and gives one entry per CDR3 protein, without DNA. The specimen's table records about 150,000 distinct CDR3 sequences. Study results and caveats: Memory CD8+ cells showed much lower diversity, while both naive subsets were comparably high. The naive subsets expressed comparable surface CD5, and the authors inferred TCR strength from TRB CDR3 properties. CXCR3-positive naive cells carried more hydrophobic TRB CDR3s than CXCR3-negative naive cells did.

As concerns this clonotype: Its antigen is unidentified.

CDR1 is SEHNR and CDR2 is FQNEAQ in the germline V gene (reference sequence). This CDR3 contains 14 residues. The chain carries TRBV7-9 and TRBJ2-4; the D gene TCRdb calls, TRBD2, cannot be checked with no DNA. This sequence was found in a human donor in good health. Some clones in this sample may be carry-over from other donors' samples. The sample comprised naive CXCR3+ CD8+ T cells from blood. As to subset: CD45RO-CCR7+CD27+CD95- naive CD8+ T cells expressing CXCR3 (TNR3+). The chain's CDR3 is CASREGIGENIQYF.